Following are 12 T cell receptor beta chains from one sample sequenced in a study of blood T cells in healthy people across ages. Alongside a J-beta primer mix, a sample-barcoded 5' primer served in a second PCR lasting about 7 to 12 cycles. Via MiXCR, TCRdb re-called the 5' RACE reads, giving one row per CDR3 protein. Here the sample spans 1.5 million to 2 million distinct CDR3 sequences, roughly 27% being singletons. Sample: blood. Receptor source: a woman younger than 45 in good health.

This clonotype has just a few counts. The chain combines TRBV7-2 with TRBJ2-5; no reliable D call. The CDR3 is 12 residues long. V lost 5 bases and J lost 5, with 9 bases in between. Germline CDR1 is SGHTA and CDR2 is FQGNSA. CDR3 coding DNA: TGTGCCAGCAGCGCACAAATGGAGACCCAGTACTTC. Amino acid sequence: CASSAQMETQYF.

This clonotype was picked up a small number of times. The V and J genes are TRBV20-1 and TRBJ2-4; 8 bases fit TRBD1. The CDR3 runs to 15 residues. CDR1 DFQATT and CDR2 SNEGSKA come from the germline V gene (reference sequence). V lost 3 bases, J lost 2 bases, and 6 bases stayed unmatched. The CDR3 is CSASLRDRTKNIQYF. CDR3 nucleotide sequence: TGCAGTGCTAGTTTGAGGGACAGGACCAAAAACATTCAGTACTTC.

This clonotype was counted at least ten times. V gene TRBV12-3 or TRBV12-4 combines with J gene TRBJ2-7; the D gene could be TRBD1 or TRBD2 (5 bases each). Trimming pared 9 bases from V and 6 bases from J, leaving 12 bases between. The CDR3 has 11 amino acids. The chain's CDR3 is CASQKGSEQYF. CDR3 DNA: TGTGCCAGTCAAAAGGGGAGCGAGCAGTACTTC.

This chain uses TRBV29-1 with TRBJ2-1, with 11 bases lining up with TRBD2. The germline gives CDR1 SQVTM, CDR2 ANQGSEA. The length of the CDR3 is 15 residues. V shed 5 bases and J 7 bases; nucleotides not matched to a gene: 10. In DNA, the CDR3 is TGCAGCGTTCGGAGGTCTAGCGGGGGGAGGAATGAGCAGTTCTTC. Protein product: CSVRRSSGGRNEQFF.

About this clonotype itself: The junction departs from germline at one end; a sequencing error may be responsible. This chain links TRBV19 with TRBJ2-4, with 12 nucleotides matching TRBD2. CDR1 and CDR2 (germline): LNHDA, SQIVND (reference sequence). The CDR3 is made up of 19 amino acids. The chain's CDR3 is CASGIFVGTSGLAKNIQYF. As DNA, the CDR3 is TGTGCCAGTGGTATCTTCGTAGGGACTAGCGGGCTAGCCAAAAACATTCAGTACTTC.

The rearrangement uses TRBV10-2 and TRBJ2-4; D is possibly TRBD1 or TRBD2 (5 bases each). V lost 4 bases and J 13 bases, leaving 17 bases between the germline ends. CDR1 WSHSY and CDR2 SAAADI come from the germline V gene. The CDR3 contains 13 residues. CDR3 DNA: TGCGCCAGCAGTGCCACAGGCTTAGGGGAGCAGTACTTC. It is translated as CASSATGLGEQYF.

This clonotype was picked up a small number of times. The chain combines TRBV12-5 with TRBJ2-3; 9 nucleotides line up with TRBD2. J gave up 4 bases and V 4 bases, and 6 bases lay outside the gene matches. The CDR3 is made up of 15 amino acids. Germline V CDR1 and CDR2: LGHNT, FRNRAP. The CDR3 spells CASGSPAGGADTQYF. DNA for the CDR3: TGTGCTAGTGGTTCCCCAGCGGGGGGAGCAGATACGCAGTATTTT.

The V call is TRBV5-1, the J call TRBJ2-1; D gene unclear. Germline V gives CDR1 SGHRS, CDR2 YFSETQ. The germline V and J ends were trimmed by 0 bases and 0 bases, with 10 bases remaining between them. The CDR3 runs 16 residues. CDR3: CASSLGVKSSYNEQFF. CDR3 sequence (DNA): TGCGCCAGCAGCTTGGGGGTCAAAAGCTCCTACAATGAGCAGTTCTTC.

The chain uses TRBV20-1 and TRBJ1-1, with D uncertain. The CDR3 consists of 14 residues. Germline CDR1 reads DFQATT; CDR2 reads SNEGSKA (reference sequence). Trimming stripped 0 bases from V and 0 bases from J, with 8 bases between. The CDR3 sequence: CSAREKLVNTEAFF. Written as DNA, the CDR3 is TGCAGTGCTAGAGAGAAGCTAGTGAACACTGAAGCTTTCTTT.

This clonotype was counted between two and nine times. Relative to the germline gene, one junction end is altered; a read error may explain this. The J gene is TRBJ2-5, the V gene TRBV12-3 or TRBV12-4, with D perhaps TRBD2 (6 bases). This CDR3 comprises 14 residues. The DNA for the CDR3 is TGTGCCAGCAGTTTTAGCGGTACCCCAGAGATCCAGTACTTC. Translated: CASSFSGTPEIQYF.

This clonotype showed up just a few times. The V gene is TRBV7-9, the J gene TRBJ2-5; D call uncertain. Germline V gene lookup returns CDR1 SEHNR and CDR2 FQNEAQ (reference sequence). The CDR3 totals 11 residues. V lost 6 bases and J lost 13, with 15 bases in between. CDR3 region: CASSQDPALYF. The CDR3 coding sequence is TGTGCCAGCAGTCAAGATCCAGCTCTGTACTTC. Filled out from reference TRBV7-9 and TRBJ2-5, the complete variable domain reads DTGVSQNPRHKITKRGQNVTFRCDPISEHNRLYWYRQTLGQGPEFLTYFQNEAQLEKSRLLSDRFSAERPKGSFSTLEIQRTEQGDSAMYLCASSQDPALYFGPGTRLLVL.

This chain links TRBV15 with TRBJ2-5, with D maybe TRBD2 (5 bases). V was pared by 4 bases and J by 4 bases, with 19 bases between. The V gene's germline CDR1 is LNHNV and CDR2 YYDKDF (reference sequence). This CDR3 has 16 residues. The CDR3 region has the DNA TGTGCCACCAGCACCCTTTTCGGGGAGCCCAGAGAGACCCAGTACTTC. Its protein is CATSTLFGEPRETQYF.